This T cell receptor (beta chain) was recovered during a study of blood T cells in healthy people across ages. A second PCR, run for roughly 7 to 11 cycles, used a sample-barcoded 5' primer plus a J-beta primer mix. Each CDR3 protein is one row after TCRdb ran MiXCR on the 5' RACE reads. The table has about 730,000 distinct CDR3 sequences, roughly 45% seen once. V trimming: 4 bases; J trimming: 3 bases; junction bases outside the gene matches: 12. Germline V gives CDR1 SGHVS, CDR2 FQNEAQ. The CDR3 runs to 16 residues. The receptor comes from a woman in her fifties or sixties in good health. J is TRBJ2-7 and V is TRBV7-8; 7 bases fit TRBD1. The sequenced sample was blood. The CDR3 sequence: CASSYSGTVGDYEQYF. CDR3 in DNA: TGTGCCAGCAGCTACTCCGGGACAGTAGGTGACTACGAGCAGTACTTC.